Listed below are T cell receptor beta chains from one sample, sequenced in a study of blood T cells in healthy people across ages. TCRdb re-derived calls from the 5' RACE reads in MiXCR, one entry per CDR3 protein. The sample records approximately 1,000,000 distinct CDR3 sequences, about two fifths being singletons. What was sequenced was blood. The receptors originated from a man between 18 and 35 years old in good health. CDR3s include the opening cysteine and the closing phenylalanine or tryptophan. D genes are given only for firm matches. Rows give clone size only sometimes, using once, few, many, or a class for an expanded clone.

>NA|15|NA|TRBJ1-5|TRBV7-2
CASSVLGTSNQPQHF
TGTGCCAGCAGCGTACTCGGGACCAGCAATCAGCCCCAGCATTTT
>NA|13|NA|TRBJ2-5|TRBV11-2
CASSIDQNNEQYF
TGTGCCAGCAGCATAGATCAGAACAATGAGCAGTACTTC
>TRBD2|15|few|TRBJ2-3|TRBV2
CASRLTSGGIDTQYF
TGTGCCAGCAGGCTAACTAGCGGGGGAATAGATACGCAGTATTTT
>NA|18|NA|TRBJ2-7|TRBV28
CASSPTLISGGAYNEQYF
TGTGCCAGCAGTCCTACACTAATATCAGGGGGGGCCTACAATGAGCAGTACTTC
>TRBD1|14|NA|TRBJ1-2|TRBV5-5
CASRQYQGEGGYTF
TGTGCCAGCAGACAATATCAGGGGGAGGGTGGCTACACCTTC
>NA|18|NA|TRBJ2-3|TRBV7-2
CASSIGTGTVISTDTQYF
TGTGCCAGCAGCATTGGCACCGGGACGGTAATTAGCACAGATACGCAGTATTTT
>NA|13|few|TRBJ1-1|TRBV18
CASSSVGDTEAFF
TGTGCCAGCTCCTCGGTTGGGGACACTGAAGCTTTCTTT
>NA|15|NA|TRBJ1-5|TRBV3-1
CASSQDTGTNQPQHF
TGTGCCAGCAGCCAAGATACCGGGACCAATCAGCCCCAGCATTTT
>NA|14|few|TRBJ1-1|TRBV3-1
CASSRRRVDTEAFF
TGTGCCAGCAGCCGCCGCAGGGTGGACACTGAAGCTTTCTTT
>NA|16|NA|TRBJ1-6|TRBV28
CASRPGASSYNSPLHF
TGTGCCAGCCGCCCAGGGGCGAGCTCCTATAATTCACCCCTCCACTTT
>NA|14|NA|TRBJ1-5|TRBV7-9
CASSPVGFDQPQHF
TGTGCCAGCAGCCCAGTAGGGTTCGATCAGCCCCAGCATTTT
>TRBD1|16|few|TRBJ1-2|TRBV6-6
CASSSRQGRANYGYTF
TGTGCCAGCAGTTCCCGACAGGGTCGGGCTAACTATGGCTACACCTTC
>NA|15|NA|TRBJ1-6|TRBV5-1
CASSLEGSDNSPLHF
TGCGCCAGCAGCTTGGAGGGGAGCGATAATTCACCCCTCCACTTT
>TRBD1|13|few|TRBJ1-4|TRBV27
CASSDRGSGKLFF
TGTGCCAGCAGTGACAGGGGGAGCGGAAAACTGTTTTTT
>NA|14|NA|TRBJ1-1|TRBV7-9
CANNLKALNTEAFF
TGTGCCAACAACCTGAAGGCTTTAAACACTGAAGCTTTCTTT
>NA|14|many|TRBJ2-5|TRBV6-1
CASSEEVFQETQYF
TGTGCCAGCAGTGAAGAGGTGTTCCAAGAGACCCAGTACTTC
>NA|15|NA|TRBJ1-3|TRBV6-6
CASTPPGTRGNTIYF
TGTGCCAGCACTCCGCCTGGGACAAGAGGAAACACCATATATTTT
>TRBD1|15|many|TRBJ1-5|TRBV12-3/TRBV12-4
CASSPGQGSRQPQHF
TGTGCCAGCAGTCCGGGACAGGGGTCGCGTCAGCCCCAGCATTTT
>NA|15|NA|TRBJ1-2|TRBV4-2
CASSQEGYLGYGYTF
TGTGCCAGCAGCCAAGAAGGGTATTTGGGCTATGGCTACACCTTC
>NA|15|NA|TRBJ2-3|TRBV7-2
CASSLMGGARDKQYF
TGTGCCAGCAGCTTAATGGGGGGGGCTAGAGATAAGCAGTATTTT
>NA|19|few|TRBJ2-1|TRBV4-3
CASSQDHGSQKSSYNEQFF
TGCGCCAGCAGCCAAGATCATGGCAGCCAGAAAAGCTCCTACAATGAGCAGTTCTTC
>NA|14|few|TRBJ2-1|TRBV5-1
CASSPDSSEYEQFF
TGCGCCAGCAGCCCGGACAGTTCGGAGTATGAGCAGTTCTTC
>NA|16|few|TRBJ1-4|TRBV5-1
CASRTRGLRKVEKLFF
TGCGCCAGCCGGACAAGGGGCTTGAGAAAAGTAGAAAAACTGTTTTTT
>TRBD1|15|NA|TRBJ1-2|TRBV14
CASSQEGQGMIGYTF
TGTGCCAGCAGCCAAGAGGGACAGGGAATGATTGGCTACACCTTC
>NA|15|NA|TRBJ1-6|TRBV20-1
CSARDQESYNSPLHF
TGCAGTGCTAGAGATCAGGAGTCCTATAATTCACCCCTCCACTTT
>NA|16|many|TRBJ2-1|TRBV7-2
CASSSGVGRAHNEQFF
TGTGCCAGCAGTTCTGGCGTCGGGCGGGCTCACAATGAGCAGTTCTTC
>NA|17|NA|TRBJ1-2|TRBV4-3
CASSQDHLALANYGYTF
TGCGCCAGCAGCCAAGATCACCTGGCCCTGGCCAACTATGGCTACACCTTC
>NA|17|NA|TRBJ2-1|TRBV12-3/TRBV12-4
CASKIGAAGSSYNEQFF
TGTGCCAGCAAAATAGGGGCGGCGGGGAGCTCCTACAATGAGCAGTTCTTC
>NA|15|few|TRBJ1-1|TRBV2
CASSETGNMNTEAFF
TGTGCCAGCAGTGAAACAGGGAACATGAACACTGAAGCTTTCTTT
>TRBD1|14|NA|TRBJ1-4|TRBV2
CAGRQGRGNEKLFF
TGTGCCGGAAGACAGGGACGGGGTAATGAAAAACTGTTTTTT
>NA|10|NA|TRBJ1-1|TRBV29-1
CSVDNTEAFF
TGCAGCGTTGATAACACTGAAGCTTTCTTT
>NA|16|NA|TRBJ2-2|TRBV6-5
CASSYSGHPNTGELFF
TGTGCCAGCAGTTACTCGGGGCACCCGAACACCGGGGAGCTGTTTTTT
>NA|12|NA|TRBJ1-1|TRBV20-1
CSAVGGNTEAFF
TGCAGTGCCGTGGGGGGCAACACTGAAGCTTTCTTT
>TRBD1|13|NA|TRBJ2-5|TRBV12-5
CASGPDRGETQYF
TGTGCTAGTGGACCGGACAGGGGAGAGACCCAGTACTTC
>NA|15|NA|TRBJ2-7|TRBV29-1
CSVEDTPGSSYEQYF
TGCAGCGTTGAAGATACCCCAGGGAGCTCCTACGAGCAGTACTTC
>NA|13|NA|TRBJ2-7|TRBV10-3
CAISEYLGPGQYF
TGTGCCATCAGTGAGTACCTGGGGCCTGGGCAGTACTTC
>TRBD1|15|NA|TRBJ1-5|TRBV6-2/TRBV6-3
CASREVDRGNQPQHF
TGTGCCAGCAGGGAAGTCGACAGGGGTAATCAGCCCCAGCATTTT
>NA|13|NA|TRBJ2-1|TRBV20-1
CSARTGSYNGQFF
TGCAGTGCTAGGACTGGGTCCTACAATGGGCAGTTCTTC
>NA|17|NA|TRBJ1-1|TRBV7-2
CASSSDVLGYMNTEAFF
TGTGCCAGCAGCTCTGACGTTTTGGGGTACATGAACACTGAAGCTTTCTTT
>NA|13|few|TRBJ1-1|TRBV11-1
CASSRNRDTEAFF
TGTGCCAGCAGCCGGAACAGGGACACTGAAGCTTTCTTT
>NA|13|few|TRBJ2-3|TRBV12-3/TRBV12-4
CASRKRPTDTQYF
TGTGCCAGCAGGAAGCGGCCCACCGATACGCAGTATTTT
>NA|16|few|TRBJ2-1|TRBV20-1
CSARSAGTPGGNEQFF
TGCAGTGCTAGAAGTGCCGGGACTCCAGGCGGGAATGAGCAGTTCTTC
>TRBD2|13|few|TRBJ2-1|TRBV2
CASSPGLENEQFF
TGTGCCAGCAGTCCGGGACTAGAAAATGAGCAGTTCTTC
>NA|17|NA|TRBJ2-2|TRBV5-6
CASSFFPGSFGTGELFF
TGTGCCAGCAGCTTTTTCCCAGGGTCGTTTGGCACCGGGGAGCTGTTTTTT
>NA|16|NA|TRBJ2-3|TRBV24-1
CATSPRGGFQTDTQYF
TGTGCCACCAGCCCACGTGGGGGATTCCAGACAGATACGCAGTATTTT
>NA|13|NA|TRBJ1-1|TRBV2
CAIQGIANTEAFF
TGTGCCATCCAGGGGATTGCGAACACTGAAGCTTTCTTT
>NA|16|NA|TRBJ2-2|TRBV20-1
CSARDSRRGNTGELFF
TGCAGTGCTAGAGATAGTCGGCGGGGGAACACCGGGGAGCTGTTTTTT
>TRBD1|14|NA|TRBJ1-6|TRBV18
CASSRTGDSSPLHF
TGTGCCAGCTCTCGGACAGGAGACTCTTCACCCCTCCACTTT
>TRBD1|13|NA|TRBJ1-4|TRBV20-1
CSAMGQFNEKLFF
TGCAGTGCTATGGGACAGTTTAATGAAAAACTGTTTTTT
>NA|15|NA|TRBJ2-2|TRBV20-1
CSARRAIASTGELFF
TGCAGTGCTAGAAGAGCAATAGCCAGCACCGGGGAGCTGTTTTTT
>NA|15|many|TRBJ2-3|TRBV10-3
CAISSAGIESDTQYF
TGTGCCATCAGTTCTGCAGGGATCGAGTCAGATACGCAGTATTTT